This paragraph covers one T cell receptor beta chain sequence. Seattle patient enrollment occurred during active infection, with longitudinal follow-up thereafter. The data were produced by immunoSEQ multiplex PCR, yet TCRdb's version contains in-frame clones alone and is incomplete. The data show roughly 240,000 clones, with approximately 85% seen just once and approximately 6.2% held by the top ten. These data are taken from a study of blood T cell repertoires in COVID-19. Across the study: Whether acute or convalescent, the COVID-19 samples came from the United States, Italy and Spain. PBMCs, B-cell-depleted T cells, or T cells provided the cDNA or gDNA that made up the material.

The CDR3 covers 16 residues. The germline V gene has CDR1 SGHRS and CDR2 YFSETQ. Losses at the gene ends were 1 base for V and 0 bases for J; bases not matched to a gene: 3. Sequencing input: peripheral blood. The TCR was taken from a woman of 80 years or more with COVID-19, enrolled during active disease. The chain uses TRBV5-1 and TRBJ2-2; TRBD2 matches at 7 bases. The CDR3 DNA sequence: TGCGCCAGCAGCTTGAGACTAGCCCCGAACACCGGGGAGCTGTTTTTT. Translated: CASSLRLAPNTGELFF.